This T cell receptor (beta chain) was sequenced in a study of cytomegalovirus exposure and HLA in healthy donors. Study context: A later analysis reported the roughly 130 validation repertoires used the same platform as the roughly 700 first-cohort repertoires. Study results and caveats: It was found in a later analysis that first-cohort TCR clusters tended to co-occur in the 90 to 150 validation repertoires.

Germline V lookup: CDR1 GTSNPN, CDR2 SVGIG (reference sequence). With 2 bases clipped from V and 1 base from J, the junction kept 5 bases outside the gene matches. This CDR3 is 15 amino acids long. As regards this clone: Its specificity is not known.

Assay: immunoSEQ multiplex PCR; the TCRdb copy retains only in-frame clones and omits some. In the table there are around 190,000 clones, about 85% of which are singletons. V gene TRBV30 combines with J gene TRBJ1-1; TRBD1 agrees at 9 bases. The specimen sequenced was PBMCs. The receptor was isolated from a man aged 18 to 35 in good health and CMV-seropositive. CDR3 amino acids: CAWSLRDRENTEAFF. The CDR3 DNA reads as TGTGCCTGGAGTCTCCGGGACAGGGAGAACACTGAAGCTTTCTTT.